A single sample gave rise to the 14 T cell receptor beta chains below, sequenced in a study of kidney transplant recipient with SARS-CoV-2 infection (dated by TCRdb to the early 2020s). This sample was sequenced with an Illumina MiSeq. TCRdb's own reprocessing of the public reads used fastp at Q25 and MiXCR and kept productive beta chains. Each CDR3 protein gets just one entry, which takes the most common genes and DNA from the rows behind it. The sample table lists some 220,000 distinct CDR3 sequences, under 30% of them with a count of one. Less than 8.5% of the sample is taken by the ten largest. Read against the paper, the sample's time point label means: pre-pandemic baseline sample and day 111 after first positive SARS-CoV-2 test. Material: a blood sample, obtained at baseline and on day 111 from a kidney transplant recipient. The receptors come from a male patient between 25 and 39 years old who had COVID-19 and was a kidney transplant recipient. After a transplant, not all T cells may be the patient's own; some may come from the graft donor.

This clonotype was counted many times. The rearrangement uses TRBV20-1 and TRBJ1-6; TRBD1 matches at 7 bases. CDR3 length: 15 amino acids. After removal of 5 bases from V and 6 bases from J, the junction contained 10 bases not matched to a gene. Germline assignment: CDR1 DFQATT and CDR2 SNEGSKA (reference sequence). CDR3 nucleotide sequence: TGCAGTGCTCTGCGGACAGGCCAATCTAATTCACCCCTCCACTTT. Its protein is CSALRTGQSNSPLHF.

This clonotype was picked up many times. The chain links TRBV3-1 to TRBJ1-1; unclear D gene. V lost 5 bases and J 4 bases, leaving 23 bases between the germline ends. Germline lookup yields CDR1 LGHDT and CDR2 YNNKEL (reference sequence). The CDR3 covers 17 residues. The CDR3 nucleotides read TGTGCCAGCAGCATATCAAGTCCCATTTCAATTCGCACTGAAGCTTTCTTT. This translates into CASSISSPISIRTEAFF.

On this clonotype itself: Since a much larger clone is just one base distant, this may be a read error. The J gene is TRBJ2-7, the V gene TRBV20-1; the D gene is possibly TRBD2 (7 bases). Between the trimmed V and J ends, which lost 7 bases and 5 bases, there was a span of 21 bases. Germline V CDR1 and CDR2: DFQATT, SNEGSKA (reference sequence). This CDR3 is 14 amino acids long. CDR3 protein: CSVQRGRAGNEQYF. CDR3 bases: TGCAGTGTTCAAAGGGGGAGGGCGGGGAACGAGCAGTACTTC.

As concerns this clonotype: This sequence may be a read error, since a much larger clone differs from it by one base. The chain combines TRBV6-1 with TRBJ2-7; maybe TRBD2 (6 bases). CDR1 and CDR2 (germline): MNHNS, SASEGT. The CDR3 loop spans 14 amino acids. In DNA form, the CDR3 reads TGTGCCAGCAACCGGGACTTCAACTCCTACGAGCAGTGCTTC. Translating gives CASNRDFNSYEQCF.

In this sample, this clonotype turned up many times. The CDR3 is CASSVGVTNRKTYGYTF. The CDR3, as DNA: TGTGCCAGTAGTGTAGGTGTGACAAATCGAAAGACCTATGGCTACACCTTC. The chain is built from TRBV19 and TRBJ1-2; the D is unclear. Trimming cost V 5 bases and J 4 bases, with 23 bases left between them. This CDR3 has 17 amino acids. The germline CDR1 and CDR2 sequences are LNHDA and SQIVND (reference sequence).

This clonotype came up many times. An end of the junction does not agree with germline; a read error may underlie this. V is TRBV18 and J is TRBJ1-4; D remains ambiguous. Germline CDR1 KGHSH, CDR2 LQKENI. CDR3 size: 16 residues. The chain's CDR3 is CASSPPGKGTTEKLFF. The DNA of the CDR3 is TGTGCCAGCTCCCCCCCTGGGAAGGGAACTACTGAAAAACTGTTTTTT.

This clonotype was seen at least ten times. The chain combines TRBV28 with TRBJ1-2, with 7 positions matching TRBD1. J lost 4 bases, V lost 2 bases, and 1 base had no gene match. Germline V gene sequence: CDR1 MDHEN, CDR2 SYDVKM. CDR3 length: 13 residues. CDR3 nucleotide sequence: TGTGCCAGCAGTTTAGGGACAGCCTATGGCTACACCTTC. It specifies CASSLGTAYGYTF.

Regarding this clonotype: A much larger clone sits a single nucleotide away, making a read error possible. The chain has TRBV6-9 and TRBJ1-2; D not certain. The germline gives CDR1 MNHGY, CDR2 SVAAGI. The length of the CDR3 is 17 residues. V lost 8 bases and J lost 4, with 26 bases in between. DNA of the CDR3: TGTGCCAGCGGTCAAAAACTGCCTTACGGAAAGACCTATGGCTACACCTTC. Amino acids: CASGQKLPYGKTYGYTF.

This clonotype was detected many times. The rearrangement joins TRBV6-6 to TRBJ1-6, with 7 bases that match TRBD1. CDR1 and CDR2 (germline): MNHNY, SVGAGI (reference sequence). V dropped 5 bases and J dropped 3; count of bases not matched to a gene: 4. The CDR3 contains 15 residues. The CDR3 DNA reads as TGTGCCAGCAGTGCGCCAGGGGGCTATAATTCACCCCTCCACTTT. It yields the protein CASSAPGGYNSPLHF.

Of note for this clonotype: This clone may be a read error of a much larger clone one base away. This rearrangement joins TRBV19 to TRBJ2-3; no reliable D call. The CDR3 loop spans 14 amino acids. Germline loops: CDR1 LNHDA, CDR2 SQIVND (reference sequence). In DNA form, the CDR3 reads TGTGCCAGTAGTATTTCGGGTGGGTCAGATATGCAGTATTTT. Its protein product is CASSISGGSDMQYF. Supplemented by reference TRBV19 and TRBJ2-3, the full variable domain reads DGGITQSPKYLFRKEGQNVTLSCEQNLNHDAMYWYRQDPGQGLRLIYYSQIVNDFQKGDIAEGYSVSREKKESFPLTVTSAQKNPTAFYLCASSISGGSDMQYFGPGTRLTVL.

V gene TRBV5-6 combines with J gene TRBJ1-1; no firm D call. The V gene's germline CDR1 is SGHDT and CDR2 YYEEEE. This CDR3 is built from 12 residues. Between the trimmed V and J ends, which lost 0 bases and 7 bases, there was a span of 7 bases. CDR3 nucleotides: TGTGCCAGCAGCTTGGGGGAAGGTGAAGCTTTCTTT. Protein product: CASSLGEGEAFF.

This clonotype was seen a handful of times. The chain combines TRBV6-4 with TRBJ2-3; TRBD2 matches at 13 bases. This CDR3 contains 18 residues. Losses at the gene ends were 2 bases for V and 2 bases for J; bases not matched to a gene: 7. Per the germline V gene, CDR1 is MRHNA and CDR2 is SNTAGT. The CDR3 DNA sequence: TGTGCCAGCAGTGACCCCAGAGGACTAGCGGGAGCCACAGATACGCAGTATTTT. Translating it yields CASSDPRGLAGATDTQYF.

This clonotype appeared once. A much larger clone sits a single nucleotide away, making a read error possible. The chain joins TRBV25-1 to TRBJ2-3; 12 bases are shared with TRBD2. The CDR3 covers 14 residues. V trimming: 10 bases; J trimming: 5 bases; junction bases outside the gene matches: 7. The germline gives CDR1 MGHDK, CDR2 SYGVNS. As DNA, the CDR3 is TGTGCCACCAAAGGACTAGCGGGAATAGATACGCAGTATTTT. Translation: CATKGLAGIDTQYF.

This clonotype was picked up many times. The chain links TRBV19 to TRBJ1-2; D not resolved. CDR1 and CDR2 (germline): LNHDA, SQIVND (reference sequence). Trimming stripped 5 bases from V and 4 bases from J, with 23 bases between. The CDR3 is made up of 17 amino acids. The CDR3 spells CASSVFPTNRKTYGYTF. In DNA form, the CDR3 reads TGTGCCAGTAGTGTCTTTCCGACAAATCGAAAGACCTATGGCTACACCTTC.